The 8 T cell receptor beta chains reported below all come from one sample, sequenced in a study of monozygotic twins with inflammatory bowel disease. TCRdb reprocessed the 5' RACE reads and reports one entry per CDR3 protein, with no DNA. The sample table sets out around 99,000 distinct CDR3 sequences. The sequencing sample was made of blood. The source of these receptors is a human donor with ulcerative colitis or Crohn's disease, or a healthy co-twin of an affected twin (not recorded which).

This chain links TRBV29-1 with TRBJ2-1. CDR1 SQVTM and CDR2 ANQGSEA come from the germline V gene. The CDR3 length is 14 residues. This chain's CDR3 is CSGLGRGSYNEQFF.

The rearrangement links TRBV7-2 to TRBJ1-4. Per the germline V gene, CDR1 is SGHTA and CDR2 is FQGNSA. CDR3 length: 15 amino acids. CDR3 amino acids: CASSLDATYVGKLFF.

The gene calls are TRBV19 and TRBJ1-1. Per the germline V gene, CDR1 is LNHDA and CDR2 is SQIVND (reference sequence). This CDR3 is built from 12 residues. The CDR3 protein is CASRLPYTEAFF.

The V call is TRBV4-3, the J call TRBJ1-1. The CDR3 is 16 residues long. The germline CDR1 and CDR2 sequences are LGHNA and YSLEER. This chain's CDR3 is CASSHGGRVMNTEAFF.

The CDR3: CASSLVGGSTDTQYF. The chain carries TRBV7-8 and TRBJ2-3. The CDR3 has 15 amino acids. Germline-derived CDR1 and CDR2 are SGHVS and FQNEAQ.

The chain uses TRBV6-2 or TRBV6-3 and TRBJ2-3; TCRdb's D call, TRBD1, is unchecked because there is no DNA. Germline loops: CDR1 MNHEY, CDR2 SVGEGT. The CDR3 is 13 residues long. CDR3 protein: CASTNPNGGQQYF.

V gene TRBV28 combines with J gene TRBJ2-7; lacking DNA, the TRBD2 call made by TCRdb goes unchecked. This CDR3 region has 14 residues. Germline-derived CDR1 and CDR2 are MDHEN and SYDVKM. The CDR3 loop reads CASRGEGPPYEQYF.

The gene calls are TRBV18 and TRBJ2-7; TCRdb picks TRBD1, but there is no DNA to check that call. This CDR3 is built from 15 residues. Germline assignment: CDR1 KGHSH and CDR2 LQKENI. The CDR3: CASSPPSGRDSEQYF.